The T cell receptor (beta chain) described here comes from a study of T cell repertoires in cytomegalovirus infection. Whole-study context: From public TCR beta signatures came an indication of both CMV infection and matching HLA type.

Whole-study results and caveats: Summed frequency of public TCR beta families distinguished CMV carriers with the relevant HLA. The response measured ex vivo was dominated by TCR beta clonotypes (HLA-C-restricted and CMV-specific).

Only a few counts were recorded for this clonotype. The antigen remains unidentified. TCRdb called the reads again in MiXCR, with one record for every CDR3 protein. Among just under 300,000 distinct CDR3 sequences listed, roughly a tenth were seen once. The CDR3 loop spans 15 amino acids. Germline loops: CDR1 SGDLS, CDR2 YYNGEE. Germline trimming cut 3 bases from V and 7 bases from J; bases unmatched to any gene: 6. The chain couples TRBV9 to TRBJ2-1, with 11 bases fitting TRBD1. The sequence was collected from a human donor in good health (CMV status not recorded). Some clones in this sample may be carry-over from other donors' samples. Sequencing was carried out using PBMCs. This chain's CDR3 is CASSGGQGAGNEQFF. CDR3 sequence (DNA): TGTGCCAGCAGCGGAGGACAGGGGGCGGGGAATGAGCAGTTCTTC.